This entry features one T cell receptor beta chain sequence. Repertoires were generated with immunoSEQ multiplex PCR, while TCRdb's copy carries only in-frame clones and drops some. This table holds about 80,000 clones, about four fifths found once. This sample is drawn from a study of blood T cell repertoires in COVID-19. Study-wide context: PBMCs, B-cell-depleted T cells, or T cells were the source of the cDNA or gDNA that made up the material.

The source of this sequence is a human donor in a cohort sampled during active COVID-19. What was sequenced was peripheral blood.

CDR3 sequence reads: CASSLILAGGTDTQYF. CDR3 sequence (DNA): TGTGCCAGCAGCTTAATCCTAGCGGGAGGAACAGATACGCAGTATTTT. The chain carries TRBV7-9 and TRBJ2-3; 11 nucleotides line up with TRBD2. The CDR3 spans 16 residues. The V and J ends lost 2 bases and 3 bases, in that order; junction bases with no gene match: 4. Germline-derived CDR1 and CDR2 are SEHNR and FQNEAQ (reference sequence). Full variable domain (remainder filled in from reference TRBV7-9 and TRBJ2-3): DTGVSQNPRHKITKRGQNVTFRCDPISEHNRLYWYRQTLGQGPEFLTYFQNEAQLEKSRLLSDRFSAERPKGSFSTLEIQRTEQGDSAMYLCASSLILAGGTDTQYFGPGTRLTVL.